The 29 T cell receptor beta chains listed next were all sequenced from one sample in a study of shared clonotypes between healthy human individuals. Using immunoSEQ multiplex PCR, the repertoire was profiled, and TCRdb retains in-frame clones only, with some absent. Of under 2,500,000 clones in the sample, approximately 94% were seen once. Sequenced material: naive CD4+ T cells sorted from blood. Described subset: CD45RA+ positively selected. These receptors were collected from a man aged 18 to 30 in good health.

In the case of this clone: Other nucleotide sequences in the sample specify the same CDR3. This chain connects TRBV18 to TRBJ1-2; D not certain. The CDR3 runs 13 residues. The germline V gene has CDR1 KGHSH and CDR2 LQKENI. With 1 base removed from V and 6 bases from J, the gap between germline ends came to 9 bases. The CDR3, as DNA: TGTGCCAGCTCACCACGTGAAAGGGATGGCTACACCTTC. Amino acid sequence: CASSPRERDGYTF.

In regard to this clone: Other DNA variants within this sample encode the same CDR3. The V call is TRBV18, the J call TRBJ1-5, with a weak D call TRBD1 (5 bases). Germline V gene sequence: CDR1 KGHSH, CDR2 LQKENI. The germline V and J ends were trimmed by 3 bases and 0 bases, with 9 bases remaining between them. This CDR3 has 15 residues. CDR3 residues: CASSPQGVSNQPQHF. The CDR3 DNA follows: TGTGCCAGCTCACCGCAGGGAGTTAGCAATCAGCCCCAGCATTTT.

The rearrangement joins TRBV7-2 to TRBJ1-5; 7 bases align to TRBD1. This CDR3 has 12 amino acids. Germline V gives CDR1 SGHTA, CDR2 FQGNSA. The junction had 2 bases not matched to a gene; V was cut back by 5 bases and J by 7 bases. CDR3 DNA: TGTGCCAGCAGCCAGGGGGAACAGCCCCAGCATTTT. Encoded protein: CASSQGEQPQHF.

This chain joins TRBV10-3 and TRBJ1-1, with D unresolved. Trimming removed 5 bases at V and 0 bases at J, with 7 bases between. The V gene's germline CDR1 is ENHRY and CDR2 SYGVKD. The CDR3 is made up of 13 amino acids. Here the CDR3 DNA reads TGTGCCATCAGTCCGACGGTGAACACTGAAGCTTTCTTT. Translating it yields CAISPTVNTEAFF.

The gene calls are TRBV18 and TRBJ2-1; 10 bases fit TRBD2. This CDR3 region has 17 residues. The J segment lost 6 bases and the V segment lost 0 bases, leaving 8 bases of the junction unmatched. Germline CDR1 reads KGHSH; CDR2 reads LQKENI. CDR3: CASSPPVLAGSRNEQFF. CDR3 nucleotides: TGTGCCAGCTCACCACCGGTACTAGCGGGATCTCGCAATGAGCAGTTCTTC.

This chain links TRBV19 with TRBJ1-5, with no clear D. This CDR3 is built from 14 residues. Germline V gives CDR1 LNHDA, CDR2 SQIVND (reference sequence). V lost 6 bases to trimming and J lost 3 bases, with 12 bases between them. CDR3 DNA: TGTGCCAGTAGCAGCGACAAATACAATCAGCCCCAGCATTTT. It codes for CASSSDKYNQPQHF.

CDR3 sequence: CASSLMYGETQYF. The CDR3 nucleotides are TGTGCCAGCAGCTTAATGTATGGAGAGACCCAGTACTTC. The chain carries TRBV7-2 and TRBJ2-5; D unresolved. Trimming stripped 2 bases from V and 4 bases from J, with 8 bases between. The CDR3 spans 13 residues. Germline V gene sequence: CDR1 SGHTA, CDR2 FQGNSA.

The chain has TRBV27 and TRBJ1-5, with 10 bases matching TRBD1. The length of the CDR3 is 16 residues. V shed 5 bases, J shed 7 bases, and the junction held 11 bases outside the gene matches. Germline assignment: CDR1 MNHEY and CDR2 SMNVEV (reference sequence). CDR3: CASSPGTGELRQPQHF. In nucleotides, the CDR3 is TGTGCCAGCAGTCCCGGGACAGGGGAATTGAGGCAGCCCCAGCATTTT.

The V gene is TRBV25-1, the J gene TRBJ1-1, with 11 positions matching TRBD1. CDR1 MGHDK and CDR2 SYGVNS come from the germline V gene. Trimming at V came to 3 bases and at J to 3 bases, leaving 0 bases not matched to a gene. The CDR3 is 14 residues long. The CDR3 loop is CASSEGQGDTEAFF. The CDR3 DNA reads as TGTGCCAGCAGTGAGGGACAGGGGGACACTGAAGCTTTCTTT.

Regarding this clone: This same CDR3 is encoded by further DNA sequences in the sample. This chain joins TRBV30 and TRBJ2-1, with TRBD1 matching over 9 bases. J lost 6 bases, V lost 3 bases, and 3 bases had no gene match. CDR3 length: 13 amino acids. Germline lookup yields CDR1 GTSNPN and CDR2 SVGIG (reference sequence). The CDR3 DNA is TGTGCCTGGAGCTCACAGGGGGCCAATGAGCAGTTCTTC. Translating gives CAWSSQGANEQFF.

The rearrangement uses TRBV30 and TRBJ2-1; TRBD1 is a possible D gene (5 bases). Germline V gene lookup returns CDR1 GTSNPN and CDR2 SVGIG (reference sequence). V dropped 1 base and J dropped 7 bases, with 8 bases sitting between them. The CDR3 is 12 amino acids. The CDR3 coding sequence is TGTGCCTGGAGTGGGGGCGAAAATGAGCAGTTCTTC. This translates into CAWSGGENEQFF.

The V call is TRBV6-5, the J call TRBJ2-7; 8 bases line up with TRBD1. The CDR3 length is 13 residues. Germline-derived CDR1 and CDR2 are MNHEY and SVGAGI. Trimming took 6 bases from V and 5 from J; bases not matched to a gene: 6. The DNA for the CDR3 is TGTGCCAGCAGGCCGCAGGGGGCCCACGAGCAGTACTTC. It codes for CASRPQGAHEQYF.

This clone was found once. The chain uses TRBV5-1 and TRBJ2-7, with TRBD2 identical over 8 bases. The CDR3 totals 15 residues. Germline V gene sequence: CDR1 SGHRS, CDR2 YFSETQ. With V trimmed by 0 bases and J by 3 bases, 5 bases remained unmatched. CDR3 bases: TGCGCCAGCAGCTTGGAAACTAGCGGAGTCTACGAGCAGTACTTC. Amino acid sequence: CASSLETSGVYEQYF.

The rearrangement links TRBV7-9 to TRBJ2-1; TRBD2 agrees at 16 bases. The CDR3 has 18 amino acids. Losses at the gene ends were 3 bases for V and 4 bases for J; bases not matched to a gene: 6. The germline V gene has CDR1 SEHNR and CDR2 FQNEAQ (reference sequence). CDR3 sequence (DNA): TGTGCCAGCAGCTTCGGGACTAGCGGGGGGGCCGGATACAATGAGCAGTTCTTC. It encodes CASSFGTSGGAGYNEQFF.

The J gene is TRBJ2-7, the V gene TRBV28; 7 nucleotides align to TRBD1. CDR1 and CDR2 (germline): MDHEN, SYDVKM. This CDR3 is 15 amino acids long. V lost 6 bases to trimming and J lost 0 bases; unmatched junction nucleotides: 8. CDR3 in DNA: TGTGCCAGCAGATCTGGGACAGTTTCCTCCTACGAGCAGTACTTC. This gives the protein CASRSGTVSSYEQYF.

V gene TRBV11-2 combines with J gene TRBJ2-7; 12 positions match TRBD2. Germline values: CDR1 SGHAT, CDR2 FQNNGV. J lost 2 bases, V lost 1 base, and 9 bases had no gene match. There are 18 residues in the CDR3. CDR3: CASSLGRGGLAGPYEQYF. The CDR3 coding sequence is TGTGCCAGCAGCTTAGGGAGGGGCGGACTAGCGGGACCCTACGAGCAGTACTTC.

V is TRBV28 and J is TRBJ2-7, with a tentative D call TRBD1 (6 bases). CDR1 and CDR2 (germline): MDHEN, SYDVKM. The CDR3 totals 12 residues. V shed 8 bases and J shed 4 bases, with 12 bases lying between them. The CDR3 region is CASGQTFYEQYF. CDR3 DNA: TGTGCCAGCGGACAGACCTTTTACGAGCAGTACTTC.

The J gene is TRBJ2-7, the V gene TRBV6-1; 14 positions agree with TRBD2. The CDR3 spans 16 residues. Trimming removed 3 bases from V and 6 bases from J; junction bases left unmatched: 7. Germline loops: CDR1 MNHNS, CDR2 SASEGT. The CDR3 spells CASSETSGRVFGEQYF. The CDR3 bases are TGTGCCAGCAGTGAGACTAGCGGGAGGGTTTTTGGCGAGCAGTACTTC.

V gene TRBV7-2 combines with J gene TRBJ2-7, with unresolved D. Germline V gene lookup returns CDR1 SGHTA and CDR2 FQGNSA. Trimming cost V 1 base and J 2 bases, with 9 bases left between them. This CDR3 is 14 amino acids long. CDR3 nucleotide sequence: TGTGCCAGCAGCTTAGGTTTCGCCCCCTACGAGCAGTACTTC. This sequence encodes CASSLGFAPYEQYF.

V gene TRBV30 combines with J gene TRBJ1-3; D may be TRBD1 (5 bases). V was clipped by 2 bases and J by 0 bases, with 11 bases between them. The CDR3 spans 15 residues. Germline CDR1 and CDR2: GTSNPN and SVGIG (reference sequence). For the CDR3, the DNA is TGTGCCTGGAGTAGAGACAGCTACTCTGGAAACACCATATATTTT. This encodes CAWSRDSYSGNTIYF.

V gene TRBV19 combines with J gene TRBJ1-1; the D is unclear. Trimming took off 1 base at V and 0 bases at J, with 9 bases between the two ends. CDR1 LNHDA and CDR2 SQIVND come from the germline V gene (reference sequence). The CDR3 runs to 15 residues. Written as DNA, the CDR3 is TGTGCCAGTAGTATAGGGGGTTACATGAACACTGAAGCTTTCTTT. Translating it yields CASSIGGYMNTEAFF.

The V and J genes are TRBV18 and TRBJ2-7; the match to TRBD1 covers 7 bases. V shed 6 bases, J shed 0 bases, and the junction held 5 bases outside the gene matches. CDR1 is KGHSH and CDR2 is LQKENI in the germline V gene. This CDR3 has 14 amino acids. In nucleotides, the CDR3 is TGTGCCAGCTCCCCCCAGGGGGTCTCCTACGAGCAGTACTTC. Protein product: CASSPQGVSYEQYF.

The V gene is TRBV7-8, the J gene TRBJ1-3, with 8 bases identical to TRBD1. The CDR3 extends over 14 amino acids. Looked up from germline, CDR1 is SGHVS and CDR2 is FQNEAQ. Germline trimming cut 5 bases from V and 4 bases from J; bases unmatched to any gene: 4. The CDR3 protein is CASSPRTGGNTIYF. The CDR3 DNA is TGTGCCAGCAGCCCCCGGACAGGGGGAAACACCATATATTTT.

The chain joins TRBV5-4 to TRBJ1-2, with D hard to call. The CDR3 length is 15 residues. Germline CDR1 reads SGHNT; CDR2 reads YYREEE (reference sequence). The V and J ends lost 4 bases and 0 bases respectively, with 13 bases between them. CDR3 nucleotides: TGTGCCAGCAGCCACGTTGTTTTAGCTAACTATGGCTACACCTTC. As protein: CASSHVVLANYGYTF.

The chain carries TRBV9 and TRBJ2-3; 12 positions match TRBD2. V dropped 3 bases and J dropped 8; count of bases not matched to a gene: 7. From germline, CDR1 is SGDLS and CDR2 YYNGEE. The CDR3 is made up of 15 amino acids. The CDR3 coding sequence is TGTGCCAGCAGCGCGGAACTAGCGGGGGGACTTACGCAGTATTTT. Encoded protein: CASSAELAGGLTQYF. The full variable domain, its missing parts supplied by reference TRBV9 and TRBJ2-3, is DSGVTQTPKHLITATGQRVTLRCSPRSGDLSVYWYQQSLDQGLQFLIQYYNGEERAKGNILERFSAQQFPDLHSELNLSSLELGDSALYFCASSAELAGGLTQYFGPGTRLTVL.

The rearrangement uses TRBV7-9 and TRBJ2-5; D is perhaps TRBD2 (5 bases). Per the germline V gene, CDR1 is SEHNR and CDR2 is FQNEAQ (reference sequence). CDR3 length: 15 residues. V lost 5 bases and J 5 bases, leaving 18 bases between the germline ends. The DNA for the CDR3 is TGTGCCAGCAGCCCACCTTCAGGACGAGGGGAGACCCAGTACTTC. Amino acids: CASSPPSGRGETQYF.

V and J are TRBV2 and TRBJ1-1; no firm D call. V was clipped by 7 bases and J by 5 bases, with 8 bases between them. Germline assignment: CDR1 SNHLY and CDR2 FYNNEI. CDR3 length equals 11 residues. CDR3 nucleotides: TGTGCCAGCAATGGTCGGACTGAAGCTTTCTTT. As protein: CASNGRTEAFF.

The V gene is TRBV18, the J gene TRBJ1-4; D gene unclear. Germline lookup yields CDR1 KGHSH and CDR2 LQKENI. Trimming cost V 3 bases and J 3 bases, with 11 bases left between them. This CDR3 is built from 15 residues. The CDR3 loop is CASSPAGSPNEKLFF. The CDR3 bases are TGTGCCAGCTCACCTGCGGGGTCCCCTAATGAAAAACTGTTTTTT.

The V gene is TRBV7-2, the J gene TRBJ2-7, with D maybe TRBD1 (6 bases). The CDR3 runs to 18 residues. Germline V gene sequence: CDR1 SGHTA, CDR2 FQGNSA. Trimming cost V 2 bases and J 0 bases, with 20 bases left between them. CDR3: CASSLSPGEWSSSYEQYF. The CDR3 DNA reads TGTGCCAGCAGCTTATCTCCAGGGGAATGGAGTTCCTCCTACGAGCAGTACTTC. Drawing the rest from reference TRBV7-2 and TRBJ2-7, the complete variable domain is GAGVSQSPSNKVTEKGKDVELRCDPISGHTALYWYRQSLGQGLEFLIYFQGNSAPDKSGLPSDRFSAERTGGSVSTLTIQRTQQEDSAVYLCASSLSPGEWSSSYEQYFGPGTRLTVT.